Detailed here is one TCR beta chain. The antigen is undetermined. The sample comes from a study of cytomegalovirus exposure and HLA in healthy donors. Study-wide points: 87-base-pair reads could not separate some V segments, including TRBV6-2 and TRBV6-3.

Use of 60 Vbeta and 13 Jbeta primers characterized the PCR. As originally analysed: In a later analysis, the count reached approximately 80 million unique TCR beta chains, with 9 million to 11 million shared. Using immunoSEQ multiplex PCR, the repertoire was profiled, and TCRdb retains in-frame clones only, with some absent. That table supplies the V and J calls and clone size; D and trimming were determined from the DNA. The sample has around 200,000 clones; the top ten hold roughly 0.98%. Germline V gene data show CDR1 as SGHRS and CDR2 as YFSETQ. The CDR3 has 15 amino acids. The ends were cut back, 2 bases at V and 8 bases at J, with 17 bases in the middle.

V is TRBV5-1 and J is TRBJ2-1; TRBD2 is a possible D gene (5 bases). The receptor comes from a young woman in good health and CMV-seropositive. Sequencing was carried out using PBMCs. Here the CDR3 DNA reads TGCGCCAGCAGCTTCCGAGCGGCAAGGCGGGATGAGCAGTTCTTC. This translates into CASSFRAARRDEQFF.